Presented here are 7 T cell receptor beta chains from one specimen sequenced in a study of OX40 agonist ivuxolimab in advanced cancers. Method: immunoSEQ multiplex PCR; TCRdb's copy keeps in-frame clones and lacks some. Here the sample spans about 73,000 clones, around 90% being singletons. The material sequenced was CD4+ or CD8+ T cells sorted from blood, taken in a trial of the OX40 agonist ivuxolimab. The receptors were gathered from an adult with an advanced solid tumor such as melanoma, head and neck, liver or kidney cancer.

The CDR3 loop reads CATSRGDTRGGGYTF. The CDR3 DNA reads TGTGCCACCAGCAGAGGTGACACTCGAGGGGGTGGCTACACCTTC. The V and J genes are TRBV15 and TRBJ1-2; tentative D call: TRBD1 (6 bases). The germline V gene encodes CDR1 LNHNV and CDR2 YYDKDF (reference sequence). V was pared by 1 base and J by 7 bases, with 16 bases between. This CDR3 contains 15 residues.

The gene calls are TRBV2 and TRBJ2-5; TRBD2 might be the D (5 bases). The V end was cut by 8 bases, the J end by 4 bases, with 5 bases between. Germline V gene lookup returns CDR1 SNHLY and CDR2 FYNNEI. The CDR3 has 10 amino acids. CDR3 DNA sequence: TGTGCCAGCGGACTAGAGACCCAGTACTTC. Protein sequence: CASGLETQYF.

The chain carries TRBV2 and TRBJ2-7, with 10 bases matching TRBD1. The V gene's germline CDR1 is SNHLY and CDR2 FYNNEI. Unmatched junction bases numbered 4, after V lost 5 bases and J lost 6 bases. CDR3 length: 13 residues. The CDR3 is CASSPDRGFEQYF. The CDR3 coding sequence is TGTGCCAGCAGTCCGGACAGGGGGTTCGAGCAGTACTTC.

V usage is TRBV6-1 and J usage is TRBJ2-5; no clear D. The CDR3 totals 13 residues. Germline V CDR1 and CDR2: MNHNS, SASEGT. Trimming cost V 3 bases and J 2 bases, with 7 bases left between them. CDR3 DNA sequence: TGTGCCAGCAGTGATTGGCAGCAAGAGACCCAGTACTTC. Protein product: CASSDWQQETQYF.

The chain couples TRBV5-1 to TRBJ1-6; TRBD1 agrees at 10 bases. Germline CDR1 is SGHRS and CDR2 is YFSETQ. This CDR3 contains 16 residues. V dropped 0 bases and J dropped 7; count of bases not matched to a gene: 4. CDR3 sequence reads: CASSLDDRGQNSPLHF. Here the CDR3 DNA reads TGCGCCAGCAGCTTGGACGACAGGGGGCAAAATTCACCCCTCCACTTT.

The genes are TRBV30 and TRBJ1-4, with D unclear. The germline V gene has CDR1 GTSNPN and CDR2 SVGIG (reference sequence). This CDR3 has 13 residues. The ends were cut back, 4 bases at V and 1 base at J, with 7 bases in the middle. CDR3 in amino acids: CAWTRLTNEKLFF. The CDR3 DNA reads as TGTGCCTGGACTCGGCTAACTAATGAAAAACTGTTTTTT.

The chain has TRBV19 and TRBJ1-2; D gene uncertain. Germline V gene data show CDR1 as LNHDA and CDR2 as SQIVND (reference sequence). The CDR3 has 18 residues. Trimming removed 4 bases from V and 7 bases from J, with 28 bases in between. The CDR3: CASSKASDYGSGTIGYTF. CDR3 nucleotides: TGTGCCAGTAGTAAGGCCTCGGACTATGGGTCCGGCACTATTGGCTACACCTTC. Based on the CDR3 plus reference TRBV19 and TRBJ1-2, the full variable domain is DGGITQSPKYLFRKEGQNVTLSCEQNLNHDAMYWYRQDPGQGLRLIYYSQIVNDFQKGDIAEGYSVSREKKESFPLTVTSAQKNPTAFYLCASSKASDYGSGTIGYTFGSGTRLTVV.